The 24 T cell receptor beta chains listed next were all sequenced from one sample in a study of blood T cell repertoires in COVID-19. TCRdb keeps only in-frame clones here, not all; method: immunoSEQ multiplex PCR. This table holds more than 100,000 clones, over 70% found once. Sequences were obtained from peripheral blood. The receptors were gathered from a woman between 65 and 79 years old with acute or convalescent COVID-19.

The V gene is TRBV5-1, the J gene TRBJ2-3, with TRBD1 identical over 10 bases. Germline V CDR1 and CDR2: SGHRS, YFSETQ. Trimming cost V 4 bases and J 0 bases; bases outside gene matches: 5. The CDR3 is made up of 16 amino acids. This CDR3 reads CASSDPGQGSTDTQYF. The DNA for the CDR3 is TGCGCCAGCAGCGACCCGGGACAGGGGAGCACAGATACGCAGTATTTT.

The CDR3 DNA is TGTGCCAGCAGTAAAAGCGCGAACGATCAGCCCCAGCATTTT. As protein: CASSKSANDQPQHF. The rearrangement joins TRBV6-4 to TRBJ1-5; D not resolved. Germline V gene sequence: CDR1 MRHNA, CDR2 SNTAGT. The CDR3 contains 14 residues. V was pared by 5 bases and J by 5 bases, with 13 bases between.

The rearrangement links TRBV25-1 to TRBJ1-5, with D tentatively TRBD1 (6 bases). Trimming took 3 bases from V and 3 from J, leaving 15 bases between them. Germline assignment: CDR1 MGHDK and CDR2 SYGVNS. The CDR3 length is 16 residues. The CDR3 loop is CASSELGAGDNQPQHF. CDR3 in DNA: TGTGCCAGCAGTGAGTTGGGGGCAGGGGACAATCAGCCCCAGCATTTT. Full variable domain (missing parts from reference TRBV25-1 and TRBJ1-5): EADIYQTPRYLVIGTGKKITLECSQTMGHDKMYWYQQDPGMELHLIHYSYGVNSTEKGDLSSESTVSRIRTEHFPLTLESARPSHTSQYLCASSELGAGDNQPQHFGDGTRLSIL.

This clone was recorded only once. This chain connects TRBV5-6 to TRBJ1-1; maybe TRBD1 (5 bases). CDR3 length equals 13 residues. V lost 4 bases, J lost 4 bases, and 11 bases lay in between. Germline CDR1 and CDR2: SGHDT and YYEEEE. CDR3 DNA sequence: TGTGCCAGCAGCCGCGGGGGGGGCACTGAAGCTTTCTTT. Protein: CASSRGGGTEAFF. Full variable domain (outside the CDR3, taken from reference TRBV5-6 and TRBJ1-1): DAGVTQSPTHLIKTRGQQVTLRCSPKSGHDTVSWYQQALGQGPQFIFQYYEEEERQRGNFPDRFSGHQFPNYSSELNVNALLLGDSALYLCASSRGGGTEAFFGQGTRLTVV.

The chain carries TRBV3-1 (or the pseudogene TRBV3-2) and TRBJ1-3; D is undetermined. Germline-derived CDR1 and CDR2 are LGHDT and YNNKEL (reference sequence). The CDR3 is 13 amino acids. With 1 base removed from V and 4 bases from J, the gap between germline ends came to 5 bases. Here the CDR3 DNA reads TGTGCCAGCAGCCAAGGACACGGAAACACCATATATTTT. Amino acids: CASSQGHGNTIYF.

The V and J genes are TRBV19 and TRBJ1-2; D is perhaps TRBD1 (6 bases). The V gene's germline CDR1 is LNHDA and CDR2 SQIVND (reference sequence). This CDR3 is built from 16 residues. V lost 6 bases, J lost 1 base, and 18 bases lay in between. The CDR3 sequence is CASSIPGGAVNYGYTF. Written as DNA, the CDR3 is TGTGCCAGTAGCATTCCGGGGGGCGCGGTTAACTATGGCTACACCTTC.

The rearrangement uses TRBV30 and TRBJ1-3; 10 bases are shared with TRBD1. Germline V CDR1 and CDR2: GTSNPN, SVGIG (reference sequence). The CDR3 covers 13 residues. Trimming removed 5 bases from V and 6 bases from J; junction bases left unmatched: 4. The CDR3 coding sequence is TGTGCCTGGGCCGGGACAGGGGTAAACACCATATATTTT. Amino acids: CAWAGTGVNTIYF.

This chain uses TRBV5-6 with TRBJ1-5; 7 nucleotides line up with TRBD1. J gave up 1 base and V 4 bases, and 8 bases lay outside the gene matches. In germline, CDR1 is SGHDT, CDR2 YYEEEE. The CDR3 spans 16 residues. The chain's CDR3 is CASSKTTGPSNQPQHF. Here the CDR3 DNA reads TGTGCCAGCAGCAAAACGACAGGGCCCAGCAATCAGCCCCAGCATTTT.

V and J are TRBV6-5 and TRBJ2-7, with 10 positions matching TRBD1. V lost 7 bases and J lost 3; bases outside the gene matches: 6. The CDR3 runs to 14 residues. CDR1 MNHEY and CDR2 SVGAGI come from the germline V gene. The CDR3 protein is CASIFGQGVYEQYF. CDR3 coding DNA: TGTGCCAGCATCTTCGGACAGGGGGTCTACGAGCAGTACTTC.

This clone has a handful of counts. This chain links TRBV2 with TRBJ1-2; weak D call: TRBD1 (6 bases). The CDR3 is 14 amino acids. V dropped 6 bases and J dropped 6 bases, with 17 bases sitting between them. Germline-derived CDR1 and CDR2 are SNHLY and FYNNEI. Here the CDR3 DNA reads TGTGCCAGCAGAAACAGGGACCCCTCCCATGGCTACACCTTC. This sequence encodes CASRNRDPSHGYTF.

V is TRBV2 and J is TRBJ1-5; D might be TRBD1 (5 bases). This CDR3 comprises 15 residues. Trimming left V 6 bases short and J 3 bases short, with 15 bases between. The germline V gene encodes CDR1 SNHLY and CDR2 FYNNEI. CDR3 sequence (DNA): TGTGCCAGCAGCGAACATGGGGGGATCAATCAGCCCCAGCATTTT. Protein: CASSEHGGINQPQHF. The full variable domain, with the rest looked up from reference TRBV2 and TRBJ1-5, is EPEVTQTPSHQVTQMGQEVILRCVPISNHLYFYWYRQILGQKVEFLVSFYNNEISEKSEIFDDQFSVERPDGSNFTLKIRSTKLEDSAMYFCASSEHGGINQPQHFGDGTRLSIL.

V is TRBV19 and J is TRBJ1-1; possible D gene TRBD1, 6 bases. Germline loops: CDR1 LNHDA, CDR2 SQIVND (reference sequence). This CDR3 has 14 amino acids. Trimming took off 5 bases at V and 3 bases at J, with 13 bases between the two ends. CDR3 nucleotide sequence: TGTGCCAGTAGTTTACAGGGTGGGTACACTGAAGCTTTCTTT. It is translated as CASSLQGGYTEAFF.

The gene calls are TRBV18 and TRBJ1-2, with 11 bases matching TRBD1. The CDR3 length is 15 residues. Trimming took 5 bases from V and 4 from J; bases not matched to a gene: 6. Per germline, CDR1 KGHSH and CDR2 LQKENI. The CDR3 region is CASSSGQGAVYGYTF. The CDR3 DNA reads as TGTGCCAGCTCATCAGGACAGGGGGCAGTCTATGGCTACACCTTC.

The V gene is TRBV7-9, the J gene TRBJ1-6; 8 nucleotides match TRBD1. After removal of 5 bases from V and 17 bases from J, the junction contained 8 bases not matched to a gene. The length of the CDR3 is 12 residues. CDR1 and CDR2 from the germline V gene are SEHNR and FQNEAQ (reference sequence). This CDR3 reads CASSRETGEVHF. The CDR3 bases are TGTGCCAGCAGCAGGGAGACAGGGGAAGTCCACTTT.

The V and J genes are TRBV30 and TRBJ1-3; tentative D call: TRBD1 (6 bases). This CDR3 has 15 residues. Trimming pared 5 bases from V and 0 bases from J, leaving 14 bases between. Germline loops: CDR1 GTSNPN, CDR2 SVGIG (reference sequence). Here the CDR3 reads CAWHRQDSSGNTIYF. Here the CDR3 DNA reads TGTGCCTGGCACAGACAGGACAGCTCTGGAAACACCATATATTTT.

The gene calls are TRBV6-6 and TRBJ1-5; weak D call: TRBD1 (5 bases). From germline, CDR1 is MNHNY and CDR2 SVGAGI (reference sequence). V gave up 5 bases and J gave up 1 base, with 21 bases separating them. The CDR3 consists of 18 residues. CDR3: CASSPHRGGARSNQPQHF. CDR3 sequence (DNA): TGTGCCAGCAGTCCGCACCGGGGAGGGGCTAGGAGCAATCAGCCCCAGCATTTT.

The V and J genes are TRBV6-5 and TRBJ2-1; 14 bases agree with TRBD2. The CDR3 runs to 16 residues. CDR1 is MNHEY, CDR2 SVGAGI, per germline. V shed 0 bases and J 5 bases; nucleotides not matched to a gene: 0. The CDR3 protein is CASSYSGLAGDNEQFF. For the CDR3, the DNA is TGTGCCAGCAGTTACTCGGGACTAGCGGGGGACAATGAGCAGTTCTTC.

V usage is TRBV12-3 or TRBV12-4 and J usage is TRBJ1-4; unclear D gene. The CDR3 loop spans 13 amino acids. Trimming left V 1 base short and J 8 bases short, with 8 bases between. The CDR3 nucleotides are TGTGCCAGCAGTTTAGGAGCTAGGGAAAAACTGTTTTTT. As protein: CASSLGAREKLFF.

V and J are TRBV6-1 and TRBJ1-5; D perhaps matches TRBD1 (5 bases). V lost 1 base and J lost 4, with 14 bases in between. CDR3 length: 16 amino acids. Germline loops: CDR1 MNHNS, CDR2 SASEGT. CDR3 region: CASSEDWGSYNQPQHF. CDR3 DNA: TGTGCCAGCAGTGAAGATTGGGGCAGCTATAATCAGCCCCAGCATTTT.

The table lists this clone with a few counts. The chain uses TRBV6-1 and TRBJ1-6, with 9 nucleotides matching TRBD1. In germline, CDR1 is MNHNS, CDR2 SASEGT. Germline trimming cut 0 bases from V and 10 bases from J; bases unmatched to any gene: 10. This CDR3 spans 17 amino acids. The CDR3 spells CASSEAGLGTGNSPLHF. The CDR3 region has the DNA TGTGCCAGCAGTGAAGCGGGTTTGGGGACAGGGAACTCACCCCTCCACTTT.

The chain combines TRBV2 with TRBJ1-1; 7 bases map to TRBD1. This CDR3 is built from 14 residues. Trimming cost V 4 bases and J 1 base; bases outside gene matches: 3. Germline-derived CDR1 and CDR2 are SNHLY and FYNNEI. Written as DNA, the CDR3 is TGTGCCAGCAGTGTAACAGGGGAGAACACTGAAGCTTTCTTT. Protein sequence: CASSVTGENTEAFF.

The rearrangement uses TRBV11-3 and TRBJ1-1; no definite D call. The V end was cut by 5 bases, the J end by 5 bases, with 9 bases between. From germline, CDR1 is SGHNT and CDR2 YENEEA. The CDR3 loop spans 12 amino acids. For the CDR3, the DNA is TGTGCCAGCAGCAACCGAGGGACTGAAGCTTTCTTT. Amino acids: CASSNRGTEAFF.

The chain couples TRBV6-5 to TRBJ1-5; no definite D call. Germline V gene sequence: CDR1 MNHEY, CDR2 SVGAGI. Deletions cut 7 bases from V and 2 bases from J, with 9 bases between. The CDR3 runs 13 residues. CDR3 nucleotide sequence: TGTGCCAGCACCCGGGAGCGCAATCAGCCCCAGCATTTT. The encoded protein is CASTRERNQPQHF.

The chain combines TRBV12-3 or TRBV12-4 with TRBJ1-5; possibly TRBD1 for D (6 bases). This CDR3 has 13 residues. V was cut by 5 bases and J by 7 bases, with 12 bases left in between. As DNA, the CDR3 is TGTGCCAGCAGTCAACAGGGAGACCAGCCCCAGCATTTT. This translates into CASSQQGDQPQHF.